These 2 T cell receptor beta chains were all obtained from the same sample, sequenced in a study of blood T cell repertoires in COVID-19. TCRdb keeps only in-frame clones here, not all; method: immunoSEQ multiplex PCR. This table has over 100,000 clones, approximately 83% appearing once. Input material: peripheral blood. Receptor source: a woman in her seventies with acute or convalescent COVID-19.

This CDR3 is CASSLMGLAGSDTQYF. For the CDR3, the DNA is TGTGCCAGCAGCTTGATGGGACTAGCGGGATCAGATACGCAGTATTTT. The V call is TRBV7-9, the J call TRBJ2-3; TRBD2 agrees at 13 bases. This CDR3 comprises 16 residues. CDR1 and CDR2 from the germline V gene are SEHNR and FQNEAQ (reference sequence). The ends lost 3 bases at V and 4 bases at J; junction bases unmatched: 4.

The chain joins TRBV2 to TRBJ2-2; a weak D match, TRBD2 (5 bases). V was trimmed by 1 base and J by 2 bases, leaving 11 bases between them. Germline CDR1 is SNHLY and CDR2 is FYNNEI. The CDR3 sequence is 16 residues long. CDR3 amino acids: CASSEEIATNTGELFF. Written as DNA, the CDR3 is TGTGCCAGCAGTGAAGAGATAGCGACAAACACCGGGGAGCTGTTTTTT.